Each of the 13 T cell receptor beta chains below was sequenced from the same sample in a study of glioma-infiltrating T cells. TCR alpha and beta CDR3 regions were amplified from RNA using iRepertoire nested multiplex PCR. TCRdb reanalysed the multiplex PCR reads using MiXCR and keeps one entry per CDR3 protein. This sample has about 400,000 distinct CDR3 sequences, with 41% found just once. Material: glioma tissue, nonneoplastic brain tissue, or PBMCs (not recorded which). The receptors were sampled from a human donor with low-grade glioma or glioblastoma, undergoing nonglioma brain surgery, or in good health (not recorded which).

The V and J genes are TRBV7-6 and TRBJ1-1; TRBD1 matches 8 bases. The CDR3 runs 15 residues. V lost 0 bases, J lost 9 bases, and 9 bases stayed unmatched. Germline V CDR1 and CDR2: SGHVS, FNYEAQ. CDR3 coding DNA: TGTGCCAGCAGCTTAGCGAGGACAGGGCCAACTAAAGCTTTCTTT. Amino acids: CASSLARTGPTKAFF.

This clonotype was counted between two and nine times. The rearrangement links TRBV6-5 to TRBJ1-5, with 8 bases aligning to TRBD1. This CDR3 region has 15 residues. V trimming: 6 bases; J trimming: 4 bases; junction bases outside the gene matches: 8. Germline V gene lookup returns CDR1 MNHEY and CDR2 SVGAGI. CDR3 region: CASSPRTGWNQPQHF. The CDR3 DNA is TGTGCCAGCAGCCCTCGGACAGGGTGGAATCAGCCCCAGCATTTT.

This clonotype was recorded many times. The rearrangement joins TRBV6-1 to TRBJ2-7, with 7 bases identical to TRBD2. The ends lost 5 bases at V and 2 bases at J; junction bases unmatched: 9. Germline V gives CDR1 MNHNS, CDR2 SASEGT. The CDR3 is made up of 15 amino acids. DNA of the CDR3: TGTGCCAGCAGTCCCCCTGGGAGGGGCACCTACGAGCAGTACTTC. It encodes CASSPPGRGTYEQYF.

This clonotype was counted between two and nine times. V is TRBV12-3 or TRBV12-4 and J is TRBJ1-1; possibly TRBD1 for D (5 bases). V lost 1 base and J lost 4, with 10 bases in between. The CDR3 sequence is 14 residues long. CDR3 protein: CASSLGGRSTEAFF. The CDR3 DNA follows: TGTGCCAGCAGTTTAGGGGGCCGGAGCACTGAAGCTTTCTTT.

This sequence joins TRBV4-2 and TRBJ2-7, with a possible D match to TRBD1 (5 bases). This CDR3 is 15 amino acids long. Per the germline V gene, CDR1 is LGHNA and CDR2 is YNFKEQ. V lost 2 bases and J 0 bases, leaving 11 bases between the germline ends. The CDR3 sequence: CASSQNRDSSYEQYF. The DNA for the CDR3 is TGTGCCAGCAGCCAAAATAGAGACAGCTCCTACGAGCAGTACTTC.

This clonotype was counted once. One end of the junction does not line up with germline, which may come from a read error. The chain uses TRBV28 and TRBJ1-4; D is uncertain. Germline lookup yields CDR1 MDHEN and CDR2 SYDVKM. The CDR3 covers 14 residues. CDR3 sequence: CASSFIRVNERLFF. CDR3 coding DNA: TGTGCCAGCAGTTTTATCCGGGTTAATGAAAGACTGTTTTTT.

The chain employs TRBV7-3 and TRBJ2-2, with D tentatively TRBD1 or TRBD2 (5 bases each). The CDR3 sequence is 13 residues long. Per the germline V gene, CDR1 is SGHTA and CDR2 is FQGTGA. V shed 9 bases and J shed 2 bases, with 10 bases lying between them. Written as DNA, the CDR3 is TGTGCCAGTGGGACGGACAACACCGGGGAGCTGTTTTTT. Encoded protein: CASGTDNTGELFF.

With regard to this clonotype: A read error is likely, as this CDR3 ends without the conserved phenylalanine or tryptophan. The rearrangement joins TRBV20-1 to TRBJ2-7; 7 nucleotides align to TRBD2. This CDR3 has 13 residues. The V and J ends lost 3 bases and 3 bases, in that order; junction bases with no gene match: 5. The V gene's germline CDR1 is DFQATT and CDR2 SNEGSKA (reference sequence). The CDR3 region is CSASLGLGYEQYY. CDR3 DNA sequence: TGCAGTGCTAGTCTCGGACTAGGCTACGAGCAGTACTAC.

This clonotype has ten or more counts. The gene calls are TRBV20-1 and TRBJ2-7; D is unclear. Trimming took 1 base from V and 5 from J, leaving 6 bases between them. This CDR3 has 11 amino acids. Germline CDR1 and CDR2: DFQATT and SNEGSKA (reference sequence). CDR3 in amino acids: CSARGGHEQYF. The CDR3 coding sequence is TGCAGTGCTAGAGGGGGTCACGAGCAGTACTTC.

About this clonotype itself: Given a much more abundant clone one base away, this may be a read error. This chain uses TRBV10-3 with TRBJ2-7, with D uncertain. V was clipped by 5 bases and J by 3 bases, with 14 bases between them. CDR3 length: 14 amino acids. Per germline, CDR1 ENHRY and CDR2 SYGVKD. CDR3 in DNA: TGTGCCATCAGTCTCGGCACAGCTATCTACGAGCAGTACTTC. The encoded protein is CAISLGTAIYEQYF.

V is TRBV14 and J is TRBJ2-7; D is possibly TRBD1 (5 bases). V lost 6 bases and J lost 3, with 18 bases in between. The CDR3 totals 15 residues. Germline CDR1 reads SGHDN; CDR2 reads FVKESK. Here the CDR3 reads CASRPLETDHYEQYF. As DNA, the CDR3 is TGTGCCAGCAGACCCCTCGAGACAGACCACTACGAGCAGTACTTC.

The gene calls are TRBV7-2 and TRBJ2-1, with TRBD2 matching over 11 bases. The J segment lost 12 bases and the V segment lost 5 bases, leaving 6 bases of the junction unmatched. Germline V lookup: CDR1 SGHTA, CDR2 FQGNSA. The CDR3 runs 13 residues. In DNA form, the CDR3 reads TGTGCCAGCAGCGCTGGTAGCGGGAGGGGGCAGTTCTTC. It is translated as CASSAGSGRGQFF.

The sample holds many counts of this clonotype. The genes are TRBV6-2 or TRBV6-3 and TRBJ1-2; the D gene is possibly TRBD1 (6 bases). CDR3 length equals 12 residues. V was clipped by 0 bases and J by 7 bases, with 6 bases between them. The V gene's germline CDR1 is MNHEY and CDR2 SVGEGT. CDR3 coding DNA: TGTGCCAGCAGTTACTCGACAGGTGGCTACACCTTC. It codes for CASSYSTGGYTF.